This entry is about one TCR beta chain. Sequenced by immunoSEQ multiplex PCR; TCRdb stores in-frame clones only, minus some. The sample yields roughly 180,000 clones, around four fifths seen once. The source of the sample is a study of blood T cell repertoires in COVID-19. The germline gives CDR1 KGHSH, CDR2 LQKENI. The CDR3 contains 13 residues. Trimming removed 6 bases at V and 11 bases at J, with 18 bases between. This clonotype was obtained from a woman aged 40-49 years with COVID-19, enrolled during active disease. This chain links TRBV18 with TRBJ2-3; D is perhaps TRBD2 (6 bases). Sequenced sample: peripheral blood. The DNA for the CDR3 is TGTGCCAGCTCGCAGAAACCTACGGGAGAGCAGTATTTT. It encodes CASSQKPTGEQYF.